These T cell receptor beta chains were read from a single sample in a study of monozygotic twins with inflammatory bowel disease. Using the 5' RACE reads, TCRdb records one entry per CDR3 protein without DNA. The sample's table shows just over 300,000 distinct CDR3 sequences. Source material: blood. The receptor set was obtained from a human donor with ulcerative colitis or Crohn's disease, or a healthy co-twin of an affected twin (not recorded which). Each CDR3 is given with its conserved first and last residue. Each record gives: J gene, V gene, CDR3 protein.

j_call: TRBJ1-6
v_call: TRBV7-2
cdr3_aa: CASSPRQGLTSPLHF

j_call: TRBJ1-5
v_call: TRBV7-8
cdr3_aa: CASRLGASNQPQHF

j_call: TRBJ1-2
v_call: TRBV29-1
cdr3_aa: CSVDEIVDDYGYTF

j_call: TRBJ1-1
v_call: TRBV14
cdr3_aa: CASSQAVNTEAFF

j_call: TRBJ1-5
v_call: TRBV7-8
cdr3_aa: CASSSDRSNQPQHF

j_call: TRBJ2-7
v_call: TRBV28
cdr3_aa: CASSWDRFLYF

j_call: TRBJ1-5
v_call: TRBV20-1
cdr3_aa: CSALLFTGNNQPQHF

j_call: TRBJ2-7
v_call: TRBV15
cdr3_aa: CATSRDHRRQGVYEQYF

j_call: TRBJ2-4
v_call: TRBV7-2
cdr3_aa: CASSLTGGGEGKNIQYF

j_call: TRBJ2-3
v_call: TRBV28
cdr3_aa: CASSFGSSTDTQYF

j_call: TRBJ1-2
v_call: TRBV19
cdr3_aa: CASNDEARGNYGYTF

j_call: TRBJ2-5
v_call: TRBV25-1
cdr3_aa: CASSDSQAPGFDLQETQYF

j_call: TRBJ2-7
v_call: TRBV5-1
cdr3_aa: CASSHARDEQYF

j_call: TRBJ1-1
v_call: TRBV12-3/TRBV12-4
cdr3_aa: CASSQRLTNTEAFF

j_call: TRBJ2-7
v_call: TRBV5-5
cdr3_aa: CASSPETEQYF

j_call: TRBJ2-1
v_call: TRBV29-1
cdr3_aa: CSGRGTGTTEQFF

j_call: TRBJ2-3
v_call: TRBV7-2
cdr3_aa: CASSLGSLTDTQYF

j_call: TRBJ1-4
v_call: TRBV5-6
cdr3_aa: CASSGTLGEKLFF

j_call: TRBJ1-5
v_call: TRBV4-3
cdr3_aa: CASSQDGTGRQPQHF

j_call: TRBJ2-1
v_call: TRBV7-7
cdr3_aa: CASSTSRDRGDNEQFF

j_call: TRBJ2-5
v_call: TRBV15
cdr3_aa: CATRGYGGAQETQYF

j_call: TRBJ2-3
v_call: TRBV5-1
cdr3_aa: CASSLDSDSDTQYF

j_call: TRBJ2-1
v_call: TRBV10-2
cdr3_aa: CASIPGLAINEQFF

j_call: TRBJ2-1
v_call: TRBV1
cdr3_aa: CTSKTGVIFGEQFF

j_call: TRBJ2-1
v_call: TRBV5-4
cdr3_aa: CASSLTSQGEQFF

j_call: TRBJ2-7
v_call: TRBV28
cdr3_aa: CASSLLAGGNEQYF

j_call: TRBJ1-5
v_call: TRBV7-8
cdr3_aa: CASSLSGTVQNQPQHF

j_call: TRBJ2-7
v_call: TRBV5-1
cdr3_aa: CASSLGSGSSYEQYF

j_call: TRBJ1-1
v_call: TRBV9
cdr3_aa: CASSPPERTVNTEAFF

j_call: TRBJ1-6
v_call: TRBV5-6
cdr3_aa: CASSLWSYRFYNSPLHF

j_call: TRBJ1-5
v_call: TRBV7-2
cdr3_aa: CASSLSGAGGQPQHF

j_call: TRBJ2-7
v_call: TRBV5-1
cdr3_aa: CASSGTSSYEQYF

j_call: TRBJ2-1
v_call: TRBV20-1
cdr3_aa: CSASGGASVNEQFF

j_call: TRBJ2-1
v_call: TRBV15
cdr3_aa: CATSRGGDRGSYNEQFF

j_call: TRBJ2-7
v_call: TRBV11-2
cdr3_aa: CASSLVWDSALREDYEQYF

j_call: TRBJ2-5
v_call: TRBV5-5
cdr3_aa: CASSLTLGVGDQETQYF

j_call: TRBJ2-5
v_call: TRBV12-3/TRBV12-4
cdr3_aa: CASSLHGTTQEFQYF

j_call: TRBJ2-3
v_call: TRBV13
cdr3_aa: CASSLRGLVDTQYF

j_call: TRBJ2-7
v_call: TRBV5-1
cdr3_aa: CASSENGRIISYEQYF

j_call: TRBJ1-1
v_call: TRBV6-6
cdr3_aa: CASTMNTEAFF

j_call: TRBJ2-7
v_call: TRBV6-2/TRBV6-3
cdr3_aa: CASSSIPATGSYEQYF

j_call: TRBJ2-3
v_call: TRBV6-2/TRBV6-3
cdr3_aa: CASSSTGGSDTQYF

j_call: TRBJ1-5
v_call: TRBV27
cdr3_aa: CASSPRTSDQPQHF

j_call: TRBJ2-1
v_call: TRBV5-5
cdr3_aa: CASSFFQGLGEQFF

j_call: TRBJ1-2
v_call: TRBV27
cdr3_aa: CASSDRGARYGYTF

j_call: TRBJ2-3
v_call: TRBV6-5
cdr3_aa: CASSYRGEWTDTQYF

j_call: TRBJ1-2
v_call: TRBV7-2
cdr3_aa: CASSFLPNYGYTF

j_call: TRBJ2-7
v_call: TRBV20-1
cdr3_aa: CSAVRGGSYYEQYF

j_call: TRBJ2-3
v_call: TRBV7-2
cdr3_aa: CASTQDGHPTDTQYF

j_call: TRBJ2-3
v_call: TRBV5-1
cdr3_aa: CASSLFAGGSTDTQYF

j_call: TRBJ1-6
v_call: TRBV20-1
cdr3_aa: CSAKRGDTYYNSPLHF

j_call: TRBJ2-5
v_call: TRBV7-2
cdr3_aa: CASRRDTGTQYF

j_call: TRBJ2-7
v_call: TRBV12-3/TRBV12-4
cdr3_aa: CASSREVHEQYF

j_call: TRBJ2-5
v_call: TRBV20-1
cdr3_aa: CSASSAGGLETQYF

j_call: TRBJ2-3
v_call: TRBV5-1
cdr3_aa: CASSLVLSITDTQYF

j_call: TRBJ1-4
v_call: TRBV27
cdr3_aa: CASSYQGATSEKLFF

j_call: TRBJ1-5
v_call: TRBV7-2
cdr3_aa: CASSFHSNQPQHF

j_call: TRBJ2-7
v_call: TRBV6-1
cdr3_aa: CASSEQGYEQYF

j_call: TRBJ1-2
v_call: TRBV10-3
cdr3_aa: CAISESLGGAANYGYTF

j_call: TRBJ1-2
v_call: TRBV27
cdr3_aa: CASSTRGGTNYGYTF